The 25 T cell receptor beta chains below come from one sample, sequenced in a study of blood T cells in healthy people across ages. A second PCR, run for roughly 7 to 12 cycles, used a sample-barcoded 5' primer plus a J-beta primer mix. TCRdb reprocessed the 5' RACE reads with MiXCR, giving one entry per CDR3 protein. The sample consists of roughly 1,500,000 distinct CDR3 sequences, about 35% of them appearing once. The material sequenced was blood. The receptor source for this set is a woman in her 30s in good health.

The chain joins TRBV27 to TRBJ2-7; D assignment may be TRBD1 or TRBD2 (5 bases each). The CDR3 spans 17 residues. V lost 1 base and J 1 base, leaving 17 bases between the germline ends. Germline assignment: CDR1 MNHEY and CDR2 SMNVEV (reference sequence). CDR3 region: CASSLLASTGPSYEQYF. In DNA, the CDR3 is TGTGCCAGCAGTTTATTAGCGAGTACAGGTCCGTCCTACGAGCAGTACTTC.

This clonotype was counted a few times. CDR3 DNA: TGTGCCAGCGGACAGAGCCCGAACACTGAAGCTTTCTTT. It is translated as CASGQSPNTEAFF. The chain recombines TRBV7-9 with TRBJ1-1; D is perhaps TRBD1 (6 bases). Between the trimmed V and J ends, which lost 8 bases and 1 base, there was a span of 11 bases. The CDR3 extends over 13 amino acids. Germline CDR1 is SEHNR and CDR2 is FQNEAQ (reference sequence).

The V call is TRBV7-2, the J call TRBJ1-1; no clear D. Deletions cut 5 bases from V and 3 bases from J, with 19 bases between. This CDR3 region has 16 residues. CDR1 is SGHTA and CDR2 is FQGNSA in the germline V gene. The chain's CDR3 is CASSHPERAGYTEAFF. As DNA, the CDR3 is TGTGCCAGCAGCCATCCGGAGCGGGCAGGTTACACTGAAGCTTTCTTT.

The CDR3, as DNA: TGTGCCAGCAGCGTACCCCCGGACGCCCGCACTGAAGCTTTCTTT. Amino acid sequence: CASSVPPDARTEAFF. The chain carries TRBV9 and TRBJ1-1; D ambiguous. CDR1 and CDR2 (germline): SGDLS, YYNGEE. CDR3 size: 15 residues. V was pared by 1 base and J by 4 bases, with 14 bases between.

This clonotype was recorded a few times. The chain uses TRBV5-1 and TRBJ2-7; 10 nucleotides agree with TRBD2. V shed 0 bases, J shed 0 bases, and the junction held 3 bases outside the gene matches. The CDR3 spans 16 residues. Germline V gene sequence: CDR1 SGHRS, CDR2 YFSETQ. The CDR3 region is CASSLGGTSDSYEQYF. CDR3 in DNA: TGCGCCAGCAGCTTGGGAGGGACTAGCGACTCCTACGAGCAGTACTTC. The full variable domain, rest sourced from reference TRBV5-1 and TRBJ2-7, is KAGVTQTPRYLIKTRGQQVTLSCSPISGHRSVSWYQQTPGQGLQFLFEYFSETQRNKGNFPGRFSGRQFSNSRSEMNVSTLELGDSALYLCASSLGGTSDSYEQYFGPGTRLTVT.

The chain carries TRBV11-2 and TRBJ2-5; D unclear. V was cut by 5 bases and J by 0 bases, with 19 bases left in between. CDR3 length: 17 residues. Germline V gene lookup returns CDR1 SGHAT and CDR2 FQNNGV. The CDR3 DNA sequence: TGTGCCAGCAGCCTTGGCCCACAGAATAGTTACCAAGAGACCCAGTACTTC. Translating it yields CASSLGPQNSYQETQYF. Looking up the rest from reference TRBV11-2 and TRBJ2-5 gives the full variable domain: EAGVAQSPRYKIIEKRQSVAFWCNPISGHATLYWYQQILGQGPKLLIQFQNNGVVDDSQLPKDRFSAERLKGVDSTLKIQPAKLEDSAVYLCASSLGPQNSYQETQYFGPGTRLLVL.

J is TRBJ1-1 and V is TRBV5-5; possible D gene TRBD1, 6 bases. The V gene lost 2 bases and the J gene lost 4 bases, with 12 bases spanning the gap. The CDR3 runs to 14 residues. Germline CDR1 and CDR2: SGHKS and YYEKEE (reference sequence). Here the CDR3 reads CASSFRGGPTEAFF. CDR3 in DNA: TGTGCCAGCAGCTTTAGGGGGGGCCCCACTGAAGCTTTCTTT.

CDR3 coding DNA: TGTGCCAGCAGTTCGGACAGGGAGGTATTTTTGGATACGCAGTATTTT. Its translation: CASSSDREVFLDTQYF. This chain connects TRBV28 to TRBJ2-3; 8 positions agree with TRBD1. The CDR3 runs 16 residues. Germline values: CDR1 MDHEN, CDR2 SYDVKM. J gave up 6 bases and V 4 bases, and 12 bases lay outside the gene matches.

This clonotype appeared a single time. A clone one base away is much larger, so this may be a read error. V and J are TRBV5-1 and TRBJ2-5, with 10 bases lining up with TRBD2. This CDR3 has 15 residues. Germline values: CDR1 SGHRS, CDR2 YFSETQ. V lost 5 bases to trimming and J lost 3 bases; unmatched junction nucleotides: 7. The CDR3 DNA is TGCGCCAGCAGTTCTAGCGGGGGATGGAAAGAGACCCAGTACTTC. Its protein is CASSSSGGWKETQYF.

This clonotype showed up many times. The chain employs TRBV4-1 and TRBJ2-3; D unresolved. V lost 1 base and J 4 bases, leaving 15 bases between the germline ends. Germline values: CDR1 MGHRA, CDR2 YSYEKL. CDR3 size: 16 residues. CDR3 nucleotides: TGCGCCAGCAGCCAAGTTGTCCAGGTGGTAGCAGATACGCAGTATTTT. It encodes CASSQVVQVVADTQYF.

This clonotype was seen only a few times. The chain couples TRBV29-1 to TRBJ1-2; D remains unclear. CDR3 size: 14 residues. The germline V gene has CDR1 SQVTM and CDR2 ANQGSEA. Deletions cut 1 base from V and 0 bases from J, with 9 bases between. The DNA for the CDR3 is TGCAGCGTTGAAGGGCAGATAACTAACTATGGCTACACCTTC. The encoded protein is CSVEGQITNYGYTF.

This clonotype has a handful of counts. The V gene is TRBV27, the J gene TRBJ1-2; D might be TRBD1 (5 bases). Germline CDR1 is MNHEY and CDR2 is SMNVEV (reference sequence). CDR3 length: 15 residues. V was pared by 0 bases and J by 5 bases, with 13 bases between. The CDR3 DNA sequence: TGTGCCAGCAGTTTATCGAGTCGGGGGAGTTATGGCTACACCTTC. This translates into CASSLSSRGSYGYTF.

The CDR3 nucleotides are TGCAGTGCTAGAAAGGGGGGGGAAAACGAGCAGTACTTC. Its translation is CSARKGGENEQYF. This rearrangement joins TRBV20-1 to TRBJ2-7, with D perhaps TRBD2 (7 bases). In germline, CDR1 is DFQATT, CDR2 SNEGSKA (reference sequence). This CDR3 has 13 amino acids. The V end lost 2 bases, the J end lost 5 bases, and 13 bases lay between the germline ends.

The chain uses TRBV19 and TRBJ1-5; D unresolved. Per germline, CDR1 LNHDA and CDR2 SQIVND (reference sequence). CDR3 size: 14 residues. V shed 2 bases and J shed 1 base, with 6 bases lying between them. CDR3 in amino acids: CASSISGSNQPQHF. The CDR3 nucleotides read TGTGCCAGTAGTATAAGCGGGAGCAATCAGCCCCAGCATTTT.

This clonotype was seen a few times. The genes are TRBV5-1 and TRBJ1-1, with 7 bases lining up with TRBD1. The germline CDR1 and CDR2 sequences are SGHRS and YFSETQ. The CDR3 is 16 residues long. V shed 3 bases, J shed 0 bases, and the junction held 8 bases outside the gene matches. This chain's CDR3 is CASSSDSGQLNTEAFF. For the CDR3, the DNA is TGCGCCAGCAGCTCAGACTCGGGACAGCTGAACACTGAAGCTTTCTTT.

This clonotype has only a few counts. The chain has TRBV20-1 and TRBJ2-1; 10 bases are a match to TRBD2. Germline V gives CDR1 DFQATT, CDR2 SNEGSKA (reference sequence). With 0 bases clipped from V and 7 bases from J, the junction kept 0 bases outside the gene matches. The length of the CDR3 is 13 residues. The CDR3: CSAREGLANEQFF. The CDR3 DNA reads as TGCAGTGCTAGAGAGGGACTAGCGAATGAGCAGTTCTTC.

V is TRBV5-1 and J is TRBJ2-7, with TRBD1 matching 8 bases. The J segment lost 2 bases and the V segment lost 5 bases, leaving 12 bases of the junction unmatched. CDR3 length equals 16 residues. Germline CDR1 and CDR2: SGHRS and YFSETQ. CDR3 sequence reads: CASSLIPGQVTYEQYF. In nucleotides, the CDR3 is TGCGCCAGCAGTTTGATACCGGGACAGGTCACCTACGAGCAGTACTTC.

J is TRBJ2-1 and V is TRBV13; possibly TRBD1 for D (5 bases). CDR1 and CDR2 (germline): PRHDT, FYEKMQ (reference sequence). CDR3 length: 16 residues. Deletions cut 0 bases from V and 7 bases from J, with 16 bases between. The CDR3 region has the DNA TGTGCCAGCAGCTTAGGGGGGCCCCTACTGGTAAATGAGCAGTTCTTC. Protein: CASSLGGPLLVNEQFF.

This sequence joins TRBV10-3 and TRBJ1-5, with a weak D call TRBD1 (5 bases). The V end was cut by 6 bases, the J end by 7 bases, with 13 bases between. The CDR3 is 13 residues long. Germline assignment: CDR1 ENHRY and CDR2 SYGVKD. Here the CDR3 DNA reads TGTGCCATCAGCTCGGGGCAAGGGCAGCCCCAGCATTTT. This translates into CAISSGQGQPQHF.

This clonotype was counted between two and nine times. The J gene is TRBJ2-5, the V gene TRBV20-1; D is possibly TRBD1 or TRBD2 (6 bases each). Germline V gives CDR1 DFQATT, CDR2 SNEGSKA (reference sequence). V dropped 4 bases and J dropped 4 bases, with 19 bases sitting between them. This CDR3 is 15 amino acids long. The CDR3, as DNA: TGCAGTGCTAAGGCAGAGTGGGGGGCAGGAGAGACCCAGTACTTC. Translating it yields CSAKAEWGAGETQYF.

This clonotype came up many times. The CDR3 here is CSARVSLETQYF. The CDR3 nucleotides are TGCAGTGCTAGAGTTTCCCTTGAGACCCAGTACTTC. The gene calls are TRBV20-1 and TRBJ2-5; D is undetermined. The germline gives CDR1 DFQATT, CDR2 SNEGSKA (reference sequence). V was pared by 1 base and J by 5 bases, with 8 bases between. There are 12 residues in the CDR3.

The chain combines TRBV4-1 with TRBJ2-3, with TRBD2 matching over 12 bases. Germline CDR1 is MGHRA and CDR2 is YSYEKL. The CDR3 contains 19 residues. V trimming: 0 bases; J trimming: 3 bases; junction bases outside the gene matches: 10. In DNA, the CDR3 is TGCGCCAGCAGCCAAGACCCTCCTAGACTAGCGGGGGATACAGATACGCAGTATTTT. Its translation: CASSQDPPRLAGDTDTQYF.

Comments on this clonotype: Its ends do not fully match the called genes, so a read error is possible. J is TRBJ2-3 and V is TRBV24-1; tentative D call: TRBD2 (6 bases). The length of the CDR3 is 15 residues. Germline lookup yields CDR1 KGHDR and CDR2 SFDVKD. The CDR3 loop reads CATSDRDGSTGTQYF. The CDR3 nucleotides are TGTGCCACCAGTGACCGGGACGGGAGCACAGGTACGCAGTATTTT.

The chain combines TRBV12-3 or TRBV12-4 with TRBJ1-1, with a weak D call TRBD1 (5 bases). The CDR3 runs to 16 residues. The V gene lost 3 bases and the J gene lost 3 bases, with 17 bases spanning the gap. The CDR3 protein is CASSFGPGPGDTEAFF. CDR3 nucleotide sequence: TGTGCCAGCAGTTTTGGACCAGGCCCGGGGGACACTGAAGCTTTCTTT.

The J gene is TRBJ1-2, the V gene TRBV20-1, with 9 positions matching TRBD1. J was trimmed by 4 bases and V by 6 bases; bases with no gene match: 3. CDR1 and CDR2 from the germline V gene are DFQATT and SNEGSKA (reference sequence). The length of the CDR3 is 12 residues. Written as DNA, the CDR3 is TGCAGTGCAACACAGGGGGCCTATGGCTACACCTTC. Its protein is CSATQGAYGYTF.